Below, 27 T cell receptor beta chains from the same sample are listed, as sequenced in a study of cytomegalovirus exposure and HLA in healthy donors (dated by TCRdb to 2016 to 2017). Libraries were constructed by the immunoSEQ multiplex PCR assay. For the multiplex PCR, a mixture combining 60 forward primers for TCR Vbeta segments and 13 reverse primers for TCR Jbeta segments was used. The clones in this table, taken by TCRdb from immuneACCESS, are in-frame only. Not every clone is retained; where verified, under half of the shortfall comes from an unresolved V gene, and the cause of the rest is unknown. Here the sample has tens of thousands of clones; around 78% occur a single time. The biggest ten clones account for 6.3% of the sample. Sequenced input: PBMCs. These receptors all stem from a man in his fifties in good health and CMV-seronegative.

In its sample, this clone was seen a few times. The chain is built from TRBV5-8 and TRBJ2-7; D might be TRBD1 (6 bases). Trimming took 2 bases from V and 7 from J, leaving 13 bases between them. This CDR3 spans 13 amino acids. Looked up from germline, CDR1 is SGHTS and CDR2 is YDEGEE. CDR3 DNA: TGTGCCAGCAGCTTAACAGGGTTTTGGGAGCAGTACTTC. It specifies CASSLTGFWEQYF.

The V call is TRBV5-1, the J call TRBJ2-3; 7 bases line up with TRBD2. Trimming at V came to 4 bases and at J to 3 bases, leaving 8 bases not matched to a gene. CDR1 and CDR2 (germline): SGHRS, YFSETQ. The CDR3 is 15 residues long. CDR3 in amino acids: CASSRLAGLTDTQYF. The CDR3 nucleotides are TGCGCCAGCAGCCGATTAGCGGGCTTAACAGATACGCAGTATTTT. Drawing the rest from reference TRBV5-1 and TRBJ2-3, the complete variable domain is KAGVTQTPRYLIKTRGQQVTLSCSPISGHRSVSWYQQTPGQGLQFLFEYFSETQRNKGNFPGRFSGRQFSNSRSEMNVSTLELGDSALYLCASSRLAGLTDTQYFGPGTRLTVL.

The genes are TRBV2 and TRBJ2-7; 11 bases line up with TRBD2. This CDR3 is 15 amino acids long. V gave up 6 bases and J gave up 2 bases; unmatched junction bases: 6. CDR1 and CDR2 from the germline V gene are SNHLY and FYNNEI. The CDR3 DNA reads as TGTGCCAGCAGGTCTATAGCGGGAGGGACCTACGAGCAGTACTTC. Its translation: CASRSIAGGTYEQYF.

This clone was seen only a few times. J is TRBJ2-7 and V is TRBV15; D is perhaps TRBD2 (5 bases). Between the trimmed V and J ends, which lost 0 bases and 1 base, there was a span of 10 bases. The CDR3 is 15 amino acids. Germline lookup yields CDR1 LNHNV and CDR2 YYDKDF (reference sequence). CDR3 amino acids: CATSRDTPGSYEQYF. CDR3 DNA: TGTGCCACCAGCAGAGATACCCCGGGGTCCTACGAGCAGTACTTC.

This clone has only one observation. This chain connects TRBV28 to TRBJ2-2; 10 bases line up with TRBD2. Germline trimming cut 2 bases from V and 4 bases from J; bases unmatched to any gene: 4. Germline V lookup: CDR1 MDHEN, CDR2 SYDVKM. CDR3 length: 16 amino acids. The DNA for the CDR3 is TGTGCCAGCAGTTTAATAGCGGGAGGTAGCACCGGGGAGCTGTTTTTT. Its translation is CASSLIAGGSTGELFF.

This sequence joins TRBV7-9 and TRBJ1-1; D is perhaps TRBD1 (5 bases). Germline V gene data show CDR1 as SEHNR and CDR2 as FQNEAQ (reference sequence). CDR3 length: 13 residues. Trimming cost V 5 bases and J 4 bases, with 11 bases left between them. The CDR3 DNA reads as TGTGCCAGCAGCCTCCAGGGAACCACTGAAGCTTTCTTT. Translated, it gives CASSLQGTTEAFF.

The chain has TRBV10-3 and TRBJ1-2; 10 nucleotides match TRBD1. V was clipped by 6 bases and J by 0 bases; unmatched bases: 4. In germline, CDR1 is ENHRY, CDR2 SYGVKD. This CDR3 is 15 amino acids long. CDR3: CAIRRTGGSNYGYTF. CDR3 DNA: TGTGCCATCAGGCGGACAGGGGGATCTAACTATGGCTACACCTTC.

Turning to this clone: An end of the junction differs from the germline gene, which may be a read error. The gene calls are TRBV20-1 and TRBJ2-7; possibly TRBD2 for D (5 bases). Per germline, CDR1 DFQATT and CDR2 SNEGSKA (reference sequence). This CDR3 contains 11 residues. CDR3 in amino acids: CSTRPVAGQYF. Here the CDR3 DNA reads TGCAGTACTAGGCCGGTTGCGGGGCAGTACTTC.

The chain couples TRBV6-6 to TRBJ2-1, with 7 positions matching TRBD1. Per the germline V gene, CDR1 is MNHNY and CDR2 is SVGAGI (reference sequence). The CDR3 totals 13 residues. Losses at the gene ends were 6 bases for V and 4 bases for J; bases not matched to a gene: 3. CDR3 protein: CASSWDSYNEQFF. CDR3 sequence (DNA): TGTGCCAGCAGCTGGGACAGTTACAATGAGCAGTTCTTC.

The chain combines TRBV10-3 with TRBJ2-2; D ambiguous. Per the germline V gene, CDR1 is ENHRY and CDR2 is SYGVKD. The ends were cut back, 3 bases at V and 2 bases at J, with 4 bases in the middle. This CDR3 has 13 amino acids. CDR3 sequence reads: CAISDLNTGELFF. The CDR3 nucleotides are TGTGCCATCAGTGACCTAAACACCGGGGAGCTGTTTTTT.

The chain joins TRBV27 to TRBJ2-6; 13 nucleotides agree with TRBD2. Germline-derived CDR1 and CDR2 are MNHEY and SMNVEV (reference sequence). J was trimmed by 0 bases and V by 5 bases; bases with no gene match: 4. CDR3 length: 18 amino acids. CDR3 loop: CASSAGTSGVSGANVLTF. CDR3 DNA sequence: TGTGCCAGCAGTGCCGGGACTAGCGGGGTCTCTGGGGCCAACGTCCTGACTTTC.

V is TRBV27 and J is TRBJ1-5; no firm D call. Trimming removed 6 bases from V and 2 bases from J, with 11 bases in between. The CDR3 contains 14 residues. CDR1 is MNHEY, CDR2 SMNVEV, per germline (reference sequence). The CDR3 coding sequence is TGTGCCAGCAGATCCATAGGAGGCAATCAGCCCCAGCATTTT. Translation: CASRSIGGNQPQHF.

The CDR3 DNA sequence: TGCGCCATGTTGACAGGGTCCTACGAGCAGTACTTC. Translated: CAMLTGSYEQYF. This chain connects TRBV10-1 to TRBJ2-7; TRBD1 matches 7 bases. Germline V gene lookup returns CDR1 WNHNN and CDR2 SYGVQD (reference sequence). V was clipped by 10 bases and J by 1 base; unmatched bases: 4. This CDR3 is built from 12 residues.

The rearrangement joins TRBV28 to TRBJ1-1, with 9 nucleotides matching TRBD1. The ends lost 5 bases at V and 12 bases at J; junction bases unmatched: 4. Germline V gene lookup returns CDR1 MDHEN and CDR2 SYDVKM. CDR3 size: 11 residues. The CDR3 spells CASSRDRVPFF. The CDR3 coding sequence is TGTGCCAGCAGTCGGGACAGGGTGCCTTTCTTT.

CDR3 DNA sequence: TGTGCCAGCAGCACCGGGACAGGGAGACGCCAGCCCCAGCATTTT. Translated: CASSTGTGRRQPQHF. J is TRBJ1-5 and V is TRBV7-2, with 9 bases matching TRBD1. This CDR3 is built from 15 residues. Unmatched junction bases numbered 9, after V lost 5 bases and J lost 7 bases. Looked up from germline, CDR1 is SGHTA and CDR2 is FQGNSA.

The V call is TRBV20-1, the J call TRBJ1-1, with D uncertain. Germline V gene sequence: CDR1 DFQATT, CDR2 SNEGSKA (reference sequence). The germline V and J ends were trimmed by 6 bases and 7 bases, with 9 bases remaining between them. The CDR3 runs to 10 residues. For the CDR3, the DNA is TGCAGTGCGGGCGGAGGTGAAGCTTTCTTT. It yields the protein CSAGGGEAFF.

This chain links TRBV5-6 with TRBJ2-7; D might be TRBD1 (6 bases). This CDR3 contains 14 residues. Germline loops: CDR1 SGHDT, CDR2 YYEEEE. Trimming cost V 0 bases and J 2 bases, with 9 bases left between them. CDR3 nucleotides: TGTGCCAGCAGCTTGGTGACAGGCACCTACGAGCAGTACTTC. This encodes CASSLVTGTYEQYF.

Note on this clone: The identical CDR3 is also encoded by other nucleotide sequences in the sample. The rearrangement joins TRBV6-5 to TRBJ1-1; weak D call: TRBD1 (5 bases). Germline V gene lookup returns CDR1 MNHEY and CDR2 SVGAGI. The CDR3 length is 13 residues. The ends were cut back, 8 bases at V and 7 bases at J, with 17 bases in the middle. The CDR3 nucleotides read TGTGCCAGCGGTAGGGGCGCCCCTAGTGAAGCTTTCTTT. Amino acid sequence: CASGRGAPSEAFF.

The chain is built from TRBV6-5 and TRBJ2-5; D is possibly TRBD1 (8 bases). The CDR3 is made up of 13 amino acids. From germline, CDR1 is MNHEY and CDR2 SVGAGI. V lost 5 bases and J lost 11, with 18 bases in between. DNA for the CDR3: TGTGCCAGCAGTCGGCAGGGGGCGCGGGAGCAGTACTTC. This translates into CASSRQGAREQYF.

The chain recombines TRBV6-5 with TRBJ1-1; D gene uncertain. From germline, CDR1 is MNHEY and CDR2 SVGAGI. The CDR3 runs 14 residues. Trimming pared 1 base from V and 4 bases from J, leaving 10 bases between. DNA of the CDR3: TGTGCCAGCAGTTACTGGGGTGGGAGCACTGAAGCTTTCTTT. This sequence encodes CASSYWGGSTEAFF.

The chain employs TRBV28 and TRBJ1-1; 8 bases align to TRBD1. V shed 2 bases and J 1 base; nucleotides not matched to a gene: 3. The CDR3 contains 15 residues. Germline CDR1 is MDHEN and CDR2 is SYDVKM. The CDR3 spells CASSLRDRQNTEAFF. The CDR3 region has the DNA TGTGCCAGCAGTTTAAGGGACAGGCAGAACACTGAAGCTTTCTTT. Filled out from reference TRBV28 and TRBJ1-1, the complete variable domain reads DVKVTQSSRYLVKRTGEKVFLECVQDMDHENMFWYRQDPGLGLRLIYFSYDVKMKEKGDIPEGYSVSREKKERFSLILESASTNQTSMYLCASSLRDRQNTEAFFGQGTRLTVV.

The chain carries TRBV18 and TRBJ1-2; 10 nucleotides match TRBD1. V was pared by 3 bases and J by 5 bases, with 6 bases of the junction left unmatched. Germline CDR1 KGHSH, CDR2 LQKENI. The CDR3 has 15 amino acids. Written as DNA, the CDR3 is TGTGCCAGCTCACCTTTCCCGGGACAGGGGTATGGCTACACCTTC. It yields the protein CASSPFPGQGYGYTF. The complete variable domain, with remaining parts taken from reference TRBV18 and TRBJ1-2, reads NAGVMQNPRHLVRRRGQEARLRCSPMKGHSHVYWYRQLPEEGLKFMVYLQKENIIDESGMPKERFSAEFPKEGPSILRIQQVVRGDSAAYFCASSPFPGQGYGYTFGSGTRLTVV.

The V gene is TRBV9, the J gene TRBJ1-2, with D maybe TRBD1 (5 bases). Between the trimmed V and J ends, which lost 0 bases and 2 bases, there was a span of 8 bases. This CDR3 comprises 14 residues. Germline V lookup: CDR1 SGDLS, CDR2 YYNGEE. This chain's CDR3 is CASSVGDSNYGYTF. The CDR3 DNA sequence: TGTGCCAGCAGCGTAGGAGACAGCAACTATGGCTACACCTTC.

The CDR3 protein is CASSLREQGNSPLHF. Written as DNA, the CDR3 is TGTGCCAGCAGCTTACGTGAGCAGGGCAATTCACCCCTCCACTTT. The V call is TRBV7-9, the J call TRBJ1-6; D is possibly TRBD1 (5 bases). V was clipped by 2 bases and J by 7 bases, with 12 bases between them. Germline values: CDR1 SEHNR, CDR2 FQNEAQ (reference sequence). The CDR3 is 15 amino acids.

The chain recombines TRBV4-1 with TRBJ1-3; D is unclear. This CDR3 comprises 14 residues. Germline values: CDR1 MGHRA, CDR2 YSYEKL. The V end was cut by 2 bases, the J end by 3 bases, with 8 bases between. The CDR3 nucleotides are TGCGCCAGCAGCCAATATGCGAATGGAAACACCATATATTTT. This encodes CASSQYANGNTIYF.

The chain carries TRBV7-6 and TRBJ1-3, with D possibly TRBD1 on 6 matching bases. From germline, CDR1 is SGHVS and CDR2 FNYEAQ. The V gene lost 5 bases and the J gene lost 4 bases, with 15 bases spanning the gap. The CDR3 spans 15 residues. CDR3 coding DNA: TGTGCCAGCAGCCCCATTCAGGGGACCGGAAACACCATATATTTT. Encoded protein: CASSPIQGTGNTIYF. The whole variable domain, filled in from reference TRBV7-6 and TRBJ1-3, reads GAGVSQSPRYKVTKRGQDVALRCDPISGHVSLYWYRQALGQGPEFLTYFNYEAQQDKSGLPNDRFSAERPEGSISTLTIQRTEQRDSAMYRCASSPIQGTGNTIYFGEGSWLTVV.

The chain joins TRBV2 to TRBJ2-7; 11 positions agree with TRBD2. The germline V gene encodes CDR1 SNHLY and CDR2 FYNNEI. V trimming: 2 bases; J trimming: 4 bases; junction bases outside the gene matches: 4. This CDR3 is 15 amino acids long. The CDR3 loop is CASSEISGGAYEQYF. CDR3 bases: TGTGCCAGCAGTGAAATTAGCGGGGGGGCATACGAGCAGTACTTC. Variable domain in full (rest from reference TRBV2 and TRBJ2-7): EPEVTQTPSHQVTQMGQEVILRCVPISNHLYFYWYRQILGQKVEFLVSFYNNEISEKSEIFDDQFSVERPDGSNFTLKIRSTKLEDSAMYFCASSEISGGAYEQYFGPGTRLTVT.